The rows below give T cell receptor beta chains drawn from one sample of a study of blood T cell repertoires in COVID-19. Sequencing used immunoSEQ multiplex PCR; TCRdb keeps in-frame clones, though not all of them. Of around 72,000 clones in the sample, about 90% were seen once. Material: peripheral blood. These TCRs come from a human donor with active COVID-19. The donor label of this sample is uncertain. The CDR3 runs from the conserved cysteine through the conserved F or W. The D gene is left open where the match is weak. Clone size is shown for a subset of rows, as once, few, many or a class of expanded clone.

v_gene	abundance	j_gene	d_gene	CDR3nt	CDR3aa
TRBV29-1	NA	TRBJ1-1	NA	TGCAGTGGATCCAGGGAAAGAAACACTGAAGCTTTCTTT	CSGSRERNTEAFF
TRBV11-2	NA	TRBJ2-2	TRBD2	TGTGCCAGCAGCTTAGGGGTCCTAGCGGGGAACACCGGGGAGCTGTTTTTT	CASSLGVLAGNTGELFF
TRBV19	NA	TRBJ2-2	NA	TGTGCCAGTACCAGGACAGACACCGGGGAGCTGTTTTTT	CASTRTDTGELFF
TRBV6-5	NA	TRBJ2-7	TRBD1	TGTGCCAGCACACGGGACAGTCGCTACGAGCAGTACTTC	CASTRDSRYEQYF
TRBV28	NA	TRBJ2-2	TRBD2	TGTGCCAGCAGTTTATCCCTAGCGGGAGCCGGGGAGCTGTTTTTT	CASSLSLAGAGELFF
TRBV28	NA	TRBJ1-1	NA	TGTGCCAGCAGTTTACAGGAGGAGGCTTTCTTT	CASSLQEEAFF
TRBV28	once	TRBJ2-7	TRBD1	TGTGCCAGCAGACAAGACAGGGCTTCCTCCTACGAGCAGTACTTC	CASRQDRASSYEQYF
TRBV4-2	NA	TRBJ1-6	NA	TGTGCCAGCAGCCAAGAGACAGGATACTCACCCCTCCACTTT	CASSQETGYSPLHF
TRBV3-1/TRBV3-2	NA	TRBJ2-6	NA	TGTGCCAGCAGCCAAACAAAAGGACAGCTCTTCTCTGGGGCCAACGTCCTGACTTTC	CASSQTKGQLFSGANVLTF
TRBV12-2	NA	TRBJ1-1	NA	TGTGCAAGTCGCTTAGGGAGGGGGCTAGCTGAAGCTTTCTTT	CASRLGRGLAEAFF
TRBV11-2	once	TRBJ2-1	TRBD2	TGTGCCAGCAGCGGGGGGTATAGACTAGCGGGAGTTATCTACAATGAGCAGTTCTTC	CASSGGYRLAGVIYNEQFF
TRBV9	NA	TRBJ1-4	NA	TGTGCCAGCAGCGTAGGGGATTCGACGAACAGCGGAAAACTGTTTTTT	CASSVGDSTNSGKLFF
TRBV7-7	NA	TRBJ2-5	NA	TGTGCCAGCAGCTCAGGCCGACAAGAGACCCAGTACTTC	CASSSGRQETQYF
TRBV6-5	NA	TRBJ1-5	TRBD1	TGTGCCAGCAGTTCACAGGGGGCGTCTCAGCCCCAGCATTTT	CASSSQGASQPQHF
TRBV20-1	NA	TRBJ2-7	TRBD2	TGCAGTGCTAGTCCCCTTGGGACTAGCGGGAGCTACGAGCAGTACTTC	CSASPLGTSGSYEQYF
TRBV28	NA	TRBJ2-7	TRBD2	TGTGCCAGCAGACAAGACGGGACTAGCGCTTTGTACTTC	CASRQDGTSALYF
TRBV29-1	NA	TRBJ2-5	NA	TGCAGCGTTGTTCACGGGAGCTCCTCGGAGACCCAGTACTTC	CSVVHGSSSETQYF
TRBV24-1	NA	TRBJ2-2	NA	TGTGCCACCAGTGAGGGCACAGGGCACACCGGGGAGCTGTTTTTT	CATSEGTGHTGELFF
TRBV5-1	NA	TRBJ2-1	NA	TGCGCCAGCGGACGCAGGGTTGGGCCTAATGAGCAGTTCTTC	CASGRRVGPNEQFF
TRBV5-4	NA	TRBJ2-1	NA	TGTGCCAGCAGCCCTTCCTACAATGAGCAGTTCTTC	CASSPSYNEQFF
TRBV3-1/TRBV3-2	NA	TRBJ1-1	NA	TGTGCCAGCAGCGGTCGAGTAGAGGCTGAAGCTTTCTTT	CASSGRVEAEAFF
TRBV6-2/TRBV6-3	NA	TRBJ1-5	NA	TGTGCCAGCAGTTACCTGACAGGAGGTCAGCCCCAGCATTTT	CASSYLTGGQPQHF
TRBV18	NA	TRBJ2-2	TRBD2	TGTGCCAGCTCACCGACTAGCTACACGGGCACCGGGGAGCTGTTTTTT	CASSPTSYTGTGELFF
TRBV21-1	NA	TRBJ1-1	NA	TGTGCCAGCAGCATACACAGGGGTGGAGGGAGGAACACTGAAGCTTTCTTT	CASSIHRGGGRNTEAFF
TRBV19	NA	TRBJ2-2	TRBD2	TGTGCCAGTAGGGGTGCGGGAGGGGACACCGGGGAGCTGTTTTTT	CASRGAGGDTGELFF
TRBV19	once	TRBJ2-2	NA	TGTGCCAGTATGCCCCGGGTAAACACCGGGGAGCTGTTTTTT	CASMPRVNTGELFF
TRBV28	NA	TRBJ1-3	TRBD1	TGTGCCACTAACACCCAGGGGGCTGGAAACACCATATATTTT	CATNTQGAGNTIYF
TRBV19	NA	TRBJ2-4	TRBD2	TGTGCCAGTAGCACTCCGATAAGTCGGGGGGGCCCCAAAAACATTCAGTACTTC	CASSTPISRGGPKNIQYF
TRBV2	NA	TRBJ1-1	NA	TGTGCCAGCAGTGTCCAGGGAATGAACACTGAAGCTTTCTTT	CASSVQGMNTEAFF
TRBV28	NA	TRBJ1-2	NA	TGTGCCAGCAGTTTGGCCGGGACTAACTATGGCTACACCTTC	CASSLAGTNYGYTF
TRBV19	once	TRBJ1-1	NA	TGTGCCAGTAGTATCCCGCCCGGGGGAGCTTTCTTT	CASSIPPGGAFF
TRBV20-1	NA	TRBJ2-2	TRBD2	TGCAGTGCTAGTACTAGCGGGGGGACCGGGGAGCTGTTTTTT	CSASTSGGTGELFF